A single sample is the source of the 24 T cell receptor beta chains below, sequenced in a study of CD8 T cells in ankylosing spondylitis. TCRdb independently ran MiXCR on the 5' RACE reads; one entry per CDR3 protein. The sample includes over 130,000 distinct CDR3 sequences, 40% to 50% of them seen just once. The sequencing sample was made of synovial fluid, either unsorted or a sorted T cell fraction (not recorded which). The receptors were sampled from a male donor with ankylosing spondylitis.

This clonotype has a handful of counts. The chain is built from TRBV2 and TRBJ2-2, with D perhaps TRBD1 (6 bases). CDR1 is SNHLY, CDR2 FYNNEI, per germline. With 7 bases removed from V and 4 bases from J, the gap between germline ends came to 13 bases. The CDR3 contains 14 residues. The CDR3 sequence: CASKRGHITGELFF. DNA for the CDR3: TGTGCCAGCAAACGGGGACACATCACCGGGGAGCTGTTTTTT. Based on the CDR3 plus reference TRBV2 and TRBJ2-2, the full variable domain is EPEVTQTPSHQVTQMGQEVILRCVPISNHLYFYWYRQILGQKVEFLVSFYNNEISEKSEIFDDQFSVERPDGSNFTLKIRSTKLEDSAMYFCASKRGHITGELFFGEGSRLTVL.

V gene TRBV3-1 combines with J gene TRBJ2-7; 7 bases are a match to TRBD2. In germline, CDR1 is LGHDT, CDR2 YNNKEL (reference sequence). CDR3 size: 12 residues. Trimming removed 6 bases from V and 4 bases from J; junction bases left unmatched: 3. Here the CDR3 reads CASSELAYEQYF. CDR3 sequence (DNA): TGTGCCAGCAGTGAACTAGCGTACGAGCAGTACTTC.

The rearrangement uses TRBV27 and TRBJ2-7; 11 nucleotides match TRBD2. Losses at the gene ends were 5 bases for V and 6 bases for J; bases not matched to a gene: 21. CDR1 and CDR2 from the germline V gene are MNHEY and SMNVEV (reference sequence). This CDR3 comprises 19 residues. CDR3 DNA: TGTGCCAGCAGTCCCCCGGAGTTTACTAGCGGGAGCAATTGGCTCGAGCAGTACTTC. Translating gives CASSPPEFTSGSNWLEQYF.

This clonotype was seen more than once but under ten times. In nucleotides, the CDR3 is TGCAGCGTTAGACAGGACCGGGAGGAGGATTCCTACGAGCAGTACTTC. This sequence encodes CSVRQDREEDSYEQYF. The chain carries TRBV29-1 and TRBJ2-7; perhaps TRBD2 as D (7 bases). This CDR3 is built from 16 residues. Germline loops: CDR1 SQVTM, CDR2 ANQGSEA. The V end was cut by 5 bases, the J end by 1 base, with 21 bases between.

This clonotype came up a few times. The V call is TRBV27, the J call TRBJ2-7; 9 bases align to TRBD1. The J segment lost 3 bases and the V segment lost 0 bases, leaving 6 bases of the junction unmatched. Germline loops: CDR1 MNHEY, CDR2 SMNVEV (reference sequence). This CDR3 contains 16 residues. The CDR3 here is CASSLSRTGVIYEQYF. The CDR3, as DNA: TGTGCCAGCAGTTTATCCCGGACAGGGGTTATCTACGAGCAGTACTTC.

The rearrangement uses TRBV6-1 and TRBJ2-1; D not resolved. The ends were cut back, 5 bases at V and 7 bases at J, with 12 bases in the middle. This CDR3 has 13 amino acids. Germline V gene data show CDR1 as MNHNS and CDR2 as SASEGT. The CDR3 reads CASSTLPSNEQFF. The CDR3 nucleotides are TGTGCCAGCAGTACACTCCCCTCGAATGAGCAGTTCTTC.

The sample holds one count of this clonotype. In DNA, the CDR3 is TGCGCCAGCAGCCAACGTGTGCGTGGGCTAGCGGGTTGGTACGAGCAGTACTTC. Translated, it gives CASSQRVRGLAGWYEQYF. This chain joins TRBV4-1 and TRBJ2-7; 8 bases agree with TRBD2. Per germline, CDR1 MGHRA and CDR2 YSYEKL. The CDR3 consists of 18 residues. V shed 2 bases, J shed 4 bases, and the junction held 16 bases outside the gene matches.

V is TRBV5-8 and J is TRBJ2-3; the D gene is possibly TRBD2 (5 bases). The V gene lost 1 base and the J gene lost 9 bases, with 12 bases spanning the gap. The CDR3 contains 13 residues. CDR1 and CDR2 from the germline V gene are SGHTS and YDEGEE. CDR3 residues: CASSLQPTGTQYF. The CDR3 coding sequence is TGTGCCAGCAGCTTGCAGCCCACGGGGACGCAGTATTTT.

The chain recombines TRBV4-1 with TRBJ2-1; 12 bases are shared with TRBD2. V lost 1 base to trimming and J lost 0 bases; unmatched junction nucleotides: 13. This CDR3 is built from 21 residues. Germline V gene sequence: CDR1 MGHRA, CDR2 YSYEKL. The CDR3 DNA reads as TGCGCCAGCAGCCAAGTTTGGACTAGCGGGATTGTCCAAGTCTCCTACAATGAGCAGTTCTTC. Its protein is CASSQVWTSGIVQVSYNEQFF.

The V gene is TRBV12-3 or TRBV12-4, the J gene TRBJ2-1, with D perhaps matching TRBD1 or TRBD2 (5 bases each). V was trimmed by 4 bases and J by 4 bases, leaving 17 bases between them. The CDR3 totals 16 residues. This CDR3 is CASSSIDRLSYNEQFF. The DNA of the CDR3 is TGTGCCAGCAGTTCTATCGACAGACTAAGTTACAATGAGCAGTTCTTC.

V and J are TRBV7-9 and TRBJ1-2; no firm D call. Trimming left V 5 bases short and J 2 bases short, with 18 bases between. This CDR3 has 16 residues. Germline CDR1 SEHNR, CDR2 FQNEAQ (reference sequence). CDR3 sequence reads: CASSPGPGQQNYGYTF. CDR3 nucleotides: TGTGCCAGCAGCCCTGGTCCGGGCCAACAAAACTATGGCTACACCTTC.

This clonotype has a handful of counts. CDR3 bases: TGTGCCAGCAGCCCCCCTCCTAGCTCCTACAATGAGCAGTTCTTC. Its translation is CASSPPPSSYNEQFF. The chain couples TRBV11-1 to TRBJ2-1, with D unresolved. CDR1 and CDR2 (germline): SGHAT, FQDESV (reference sequence). The V end was cut by 5 bases, the J end by 0 bases, with 11 bases between. This CDR3 is built from 15 residues.

The table lists this clonotype with a few counts. The gene calls are TRBV11-2 and TRBJ2-1; 9 bases align to TRBD2. The length of the CDR3 is 17 residues. The germline gives CDR1 SGHAT, CDR2 FQNNGV. V dropped 4 bases and J dropped 10; count of bases not matched to a gene: 17. The DNA for the CDR3 is TGTGCCAGCAGCTACTCCTGGGGGCTAGCGGGGCTCCGGGAGCAGTTCTTC. Its protein product is CASSYSWGLAGLREQFF.

This clonotype is classed as medium-sized. The chain joins TRBV12-3 or TRBV12-4 to TRBJ2-3; D is uncertain. With 6 bases removed from V and 2 bases from J, the gap between germline ends came to 12 bases. The CDR3 is 14 amino acids. The CDR3 coding sequence is TGTGCCAGCAGCCCGGTCATCCACACAGATACGCAGTATTTT. It encodes CASSPVIHTDTQYF.

The CDR3 spells CASSFWRGGRETQYF. As DNA, the CDR3 is TGTGCCAGCAGTTTTTGGCGGGGGGGCCGAGAGACCCAGTACTTC. The rearrangement links TRBV12-3 or TRBV12-4 to TRBJ2-5; 9 positions match TRBD2. The CDR3 spans 15 residues. J gave up 4 bases and V 3 bases, and 6 bases lay outside the gene matches.

This sequence joins TRBV3-1 and TRBJ1-5, with unresolved D. CDR1 and CDR2 (germline): LGHDT, YNNKEL (reference sequence). V gave up 1 base and J gave up 4 bases, with 8 bases separating them. The CDR3 is 14 amino acids. CDR3 loop: CASSQAGGNQPQHF. The CDR3 nucleotides read TGTGCCAGCAGCCAAGCAGGTGGGAATCAGCCCCAGCATTTT.

At least ten counts were recorded for this clonotype. The rearrangement joins TRBV11-3 to TRBJ2-7; TRBD1 matches at 10 bases. The CDR3 has 15 amino acids. CDR1 is SGHNT and CDR2 is YENEEA in the germline V gene. The J segment lost 4 bases and the V segment lost 3 bases, leaving 6 bases of the junction unmatched. The CDR3 reads CASSLGQGSTYEQYF. DNA for the CDR3: TGTGCCAGCAGCTTGGGACAGGGGTCTACTTACGAGCAGTACTTC. Complete variable domain (other parts from reference TRBV11-3 and TRBJ2-7): EAGVVQSPRYKIIEKKQPVAFWCNPISGHNTLYWYLQNLGQGPELLIRYENEEAVDDSQLPKDRFSAERLKGVDSTLKIQPAELGDSAVYLCASSLGQGSTYEQYFGPGTRLTVT.

The chain combines TRBV27 with TRBJ2-7, with 11 bases matching TRBD2. The CDR3 is made up of 14 amino acids. Trimming removed 8 bases from V and 6 bases from J; junction bases left unmatched: 9. Germline V gene sequence: CDR1 MNHEY, CDR2 SMNVEV (reference sequence). CDR3 sequence reads: CASGTSGSLGEQYF. CDR3 sequence (DNA): TGTGCCAGCGGTACTAGCGGGAGTCTTGGCGAGCAGTACTTC.

The V gene is TRBV15, the J gene TRBJ2-2, with 8 bases fitting TRBD1. Unmatched junction bases numbered 10, after V lost 4 bases and J lost 6 bases. Germline CDR1 is LNHNV and CDR2 is YYDKDF (reference sequence). This CDR3 region has 16 residues. The CDR3 spells CATSIGFDRGSGELFF. As DNA, the CDR3 is TGTGCCACCAGCATAGGATTCGACAGGGGTTCCGGGGAGCTGTTTTTT.

In its sample, this clonotype was seen many times. The genes are TRBV11-2 and TRBJ2-5; 7 bases map to TRBD2. Losses at the gene ends were 0 bases for V and 1 base for J; bases not matched to a gene: 8. From germline, CDR1 is SGHAT and CDR2 FQNNGV. This CDR3 is built from 17 residues. The CDR3 region is CASSLDFQAGPQETQYF. The CDR3 bases are TGTGCCAGCAGCTTAGATTTCCAAGCGGGACCCCAAGAGACCCAGTACTTC.

The V gene is TRBV12-3 or TRBV12-4, the J gene TRBJ2-7, with 9 bases that match TRBD1. The CDR3 runs 14 residues. V shed 5 bases, J shed 3 bases, and the junction held 5 bases outside the gene matches. The CDR3 region has the DNA TGTGCCAGCAGTCCCCGGGGACAGGGCTACGAGCAGTACTTC. It specifies CASSPRGQGYEQYF.

The chain carries TRBV4-3 and TRBJ2-4; tentative D call: TRBD2 (5 bases). The length of the CDR3 is 17 residues. Trimming took off 0 bases at V and 4 bases at J, with 16 bases between the two ends. CDR1 is LGHNA, CDR2 YSLEER, per germline. The CDR3 nucleotides are TGCGCCAGCAGCCAAGATCCCTGGCTAGCTAAAAAAAACATTCAGTACTTC. It encodes CASSQDPWLAKKNIQYF.

The chain has TRBV4-2 and TRBJ2-2; D is undetermined. The germline CDR1 and CDR2 sequences are LGHNA and YNFKEQ. Trimming removed 4 bases from V and 4 bases from J, with 16 bases in between. This CDR3 contains 16 residues. CDR3 sequence: CASSLSYRALTGELFF. The CDR3 nucleotides read TGTGCCAGCAGCCTAAGCTACCGGGCTCTCACCGGGGAGCTGTTTTTT.

Here the CDR3 reads CASSLMLPYEQYF. As DNA, the CDR3 is TGTGCCAGCAGTTTAATGCTCCCCTACGAGCAGTACTTC. This chain joins TRBV12-3 or TRBV12-4 and TRBJ2-7; D unresolved. Deletions cut 2 bases from V and 2 bases from J, with 7 bases between. The length of the CDR3 is 13 residues.